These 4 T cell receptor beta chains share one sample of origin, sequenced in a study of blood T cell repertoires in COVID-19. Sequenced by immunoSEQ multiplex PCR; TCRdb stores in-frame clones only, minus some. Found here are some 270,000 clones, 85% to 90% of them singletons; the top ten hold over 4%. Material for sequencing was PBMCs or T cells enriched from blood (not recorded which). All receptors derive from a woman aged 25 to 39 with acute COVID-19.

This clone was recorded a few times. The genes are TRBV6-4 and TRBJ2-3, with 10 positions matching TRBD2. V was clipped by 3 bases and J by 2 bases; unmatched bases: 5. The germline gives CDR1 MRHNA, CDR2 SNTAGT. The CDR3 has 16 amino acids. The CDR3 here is CASSESSGRHTDTQYF. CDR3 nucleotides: TGTGCCAGCAGTGAATCTAGCGGGAGACACACAGATACGCAGTATTTT.

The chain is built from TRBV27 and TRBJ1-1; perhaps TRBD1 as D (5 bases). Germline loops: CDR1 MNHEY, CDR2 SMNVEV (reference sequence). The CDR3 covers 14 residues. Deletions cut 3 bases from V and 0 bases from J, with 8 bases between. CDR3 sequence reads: CASSFDSMNTEAFF. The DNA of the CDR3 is TGTGCCAGCAGTTTCGACAGCATGAACACTGAAGCTTTCTTT.

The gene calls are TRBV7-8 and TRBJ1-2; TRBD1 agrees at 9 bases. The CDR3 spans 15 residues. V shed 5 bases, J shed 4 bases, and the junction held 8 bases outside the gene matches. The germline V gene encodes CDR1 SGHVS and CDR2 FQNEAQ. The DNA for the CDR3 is TGTGCCAGCAGCCCAGGAGTGACAGGGGGCTATGGCTACACCTTC. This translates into CASSPGVTGGYGYTF.

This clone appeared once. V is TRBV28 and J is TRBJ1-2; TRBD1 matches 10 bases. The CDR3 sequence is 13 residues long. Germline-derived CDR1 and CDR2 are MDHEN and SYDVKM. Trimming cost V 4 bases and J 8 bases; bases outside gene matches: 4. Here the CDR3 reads CASSSGQGEGYTF. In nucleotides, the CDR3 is TGTGCCAGCAGTTCTGGACAGGGGGAGGGCTACACCTTC.